These 5 T cell receptor beta chains were all obtained from the same sample, sequenced in a study of OX40 agonist ivuxolimab in advanced cancers. The protocol was immunoSEQ multiplex PCR, while the TCRdb copy is restricted to in-frame clones and leaves out a portion. The data show about 33,000 clones, with about 92% seen just once and under 1% held by the top ten. The material was CD4+ or CD8+ T cells sorted from blood, obtained in a trial of the OX40 agonist ivuxolimab. The receptors here all came from an adult with an advanced solid tumor such as melanoma, head and neck, liver or kidney cancer.

The genes are TRBV27 and TRBJ2-1, with D perhaps matching TRBD2 (6 bases). CDR1 and CDR2 from the germline V gene are MNHEY and SMNVEV (reference sequence). The CDR3 runs 15 residues. Trimming took off 3 bases at V and 0 bases at J, with 9 bases between the two ends. The CDR3 DNA sequence: TGTGCCAGCAGTTTTCGCGGGGACTCCTACAATGAGCAGTTCTTC. Encoded protein: CASSFRGDSYNEQFF.

This sequence joins TRBV11-1 and TRBJ2-1; possible D gene TRBD2, 5 bases. The V gene's germline CDR1 is SGHAT and CDR2 FQDESV (reference sequence). The CDR3 length is 18 residues. Between the trimmed V and J ends, which lost 1 base and 0 bases, there was a span of 16 bases. The CDR3 DNA is TGTGCCAGCAGCTTAGAAACCGCGGACTCCCGCTCCTACAATGAGCAGTTCTTC. Protein: CASSLETADSRSYNEQFF.

V usage is TRBV28 and J usage is TRBJ1-5; D may be TRBD1 (5 bases). The V and J ends lost 5 bases and 1 base respectively, with 15 bases between them. In germline, CDR1 is MDHEN, CDR2 SYDVKM. CDR3 length: 16 amino acids. This CDR3 is CASSNTGWGSNQPQHF. CDR3 DNA sequence: TGTGCCAGCAGTAACACAGGCTGGGGGAGCAATCAGCCCCAGCATTTT.

This sequence joins TRBV5-1 and TRBJ2-1, with D perhaps matching TRBD1 (5 bases). The CDR3 totals 15 residues. Germline CDR1 and CDR2: SGHRS and YFSETQ. Trimming took off 0 bases at V and 5 bases at J, with 12 bases between the two ends. The CDR3 reads CASSLGGRANNEQFF. The DNA for the CDR3 is TGCGCCAGCAGCTTGGGTGGCAGGGCAAACAATGAGCAGTTCTTC.

The chain carries TRBV7-9 and TRBJ1-3, with 7 positions matching TRBD1. Germline-derived CDR1 and CDR2 are SEHNR and FQNEAQ (reference sequence). The CDR3 totals 17 residues. The V gene end was trimmed by 7 bases and the J gene end by 4 bases; junction bases not matched to a gene: 16. DNA for the CDR3: TGTGCCAGCAACGAAAAGGAAGGGGGCCAGGACGGAAACACCATATATTTT. Protein product: CASNEKEGGQDGNTIYF.